The rows below give T cell receptor beta chains drawn from one sample of a study of T cells in Graves' hyperthyroidism and ophthalmopathy. Each CDR3 protein gets one entry after TCRdb re-called the multiplex PCR reads with MiXCR. The repertoire consists of some 600,000 distinct CDR3 sequences, with approximately 14% occurring once and the leading ten covering less than 6%. Sequenced material: blood. All receptors come from a woman aged 25 to 39 with Graves' hyperthyroidism that later progressed to Graves' ophthalmopathy. Each CDR3 is given with its conserved first and last residue. The D gene is left open where the match is weak. Where a row states a size, it is once, few, many or the class of an expanded clone; other rows omit it.

D,size,J,V,DNA,CDR3
NA,NA,TRBJ2-1,TRBV24-1,TGTGCCACCACCCCTGGGGGTAGCTCCTACAATGAGCAGTTCTTC,CATTPGGSSYNEQFF
NA,NA,TRBJ2-2,TRBV4-1,TGCGCCAGCAGCCAAGTCGGAGGGAGCCGACGACCCGGGGAGCTGTTTTTT,CASSQVGGSRRPGELFF
NA,many,TRBJ1-2,TRBV6-5,TGTGCCAGCAGTTACGGGGAGAGGGCCTACACCTTC,CASSYGERAYTF
TRBD2,few,TRBJ2-6,TRBV19,TGTGCCAGTAGAGGACTAGCGGGAGGGGTGGGTGGGGCCAACGTCCTGACTTTC,CASRGLAGGVGGANVLTF
NA,many,TRBJ2-1,TRBV4-1,TGCGCCAGCAGCCAACCTGGGGGGACCCGGGATGAGCAGTTCTTC,CASSQPGGTRDEQFF
NA,many,TRBJ1-5,TRBV6-1,TGTGCCAGCAGTGAAGTGTCAGTGAATCAGCCCCAGCATTTT,CASSEVSVNQPQHF
TRBD2,many,TRBJ2-2,TRBV3-1,TGTGCCAGCAGCCAAGGAGGCCGGGCTAGCGGATACACCGGGGAGCTGTTTTTT,CASSQGGRASGYTGELFF
TRBD1,NA,TRBJ2-7,TRBV14,TGTGCCAGCAGCCAAGGGACAGGGGTATCCTACGAGCAGTACTTC,CASSQGTGVSYEQYF
TRBD2,many,TRBJ2-1,TRBV3-1,TGTGCCAGCACCCCAGGCCTAGCGGGATTAAGTGAGCAGTTCTTC,CASTPGLAGLSEQFF
TRBD1,few,TRBJ1-2,TRBV14,TGTGCCAGCAGCCAAGCTTCGGACAGGGGGCCCAGAAACTATGGCTACACCTTC,CASSQASDRGPRNYGYTF
NA,many,TRBJ1-1,TRBV2,TGTGCCAGCAGTGAAGCGCTTCGGGCAGGGGCTGAAGCTTTCTTT,CASSEALRAGAEAFF
NA,many,TRBJ2-7,TRBV18,TGTGCCAGCTCACCAAATTCCTACGAGCAGTACTTC,CASSPNSYEQYF
TRBD1,few,TRBJ1-2,TRBV30,TGTGCCTGGACGACAGGGAGTGAAGGCTACACCTTC,CAWTTGSEGYTF
TRBD1,few,TRBJ1-5,TRBV20-1,TGCAGTGCTAGAGATCAGGGGGGAGTCGGTCAGCCCCAGCATTTT,CSARDQGGVGQPQHF
NA,NA,TRBJ2-1,TRBV19,TGTGCCAGTAGTACAAATAGAGGGCAGGGGCGCTACAATGAGCAGTTCTTC,CASSTNRGQGRYNEQFF
TRBD2,many,TRBJ2-3,TRBV24-1,TGTGCCACCAGCGGCAGGAGCGGGGGGGAAAATACGCAGTATTTT,CATSGRSGGENTQYF